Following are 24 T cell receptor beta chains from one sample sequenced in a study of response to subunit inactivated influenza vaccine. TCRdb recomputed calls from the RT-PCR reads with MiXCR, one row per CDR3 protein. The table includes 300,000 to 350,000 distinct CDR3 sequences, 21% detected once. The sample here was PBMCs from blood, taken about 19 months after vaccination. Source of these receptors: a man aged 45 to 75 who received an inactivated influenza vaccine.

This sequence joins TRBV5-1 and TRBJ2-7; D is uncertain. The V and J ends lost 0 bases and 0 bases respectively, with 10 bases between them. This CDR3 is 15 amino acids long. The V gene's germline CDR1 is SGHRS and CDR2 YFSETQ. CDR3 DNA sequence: TGCGCCAGCAGCTTGGCCTGGGGTGCCTCCTACGAGCAGTACTTC. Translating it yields CASSLAWGASYEQYF.

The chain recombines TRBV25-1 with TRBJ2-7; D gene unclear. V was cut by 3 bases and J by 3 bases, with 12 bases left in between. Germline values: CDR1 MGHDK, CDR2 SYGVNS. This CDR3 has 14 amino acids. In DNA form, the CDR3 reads TGTGCCAGCAGTGATTCCCGTCGTGGCTACGAGCAGTACTTC. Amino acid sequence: CASSDSRRGYEQYF.

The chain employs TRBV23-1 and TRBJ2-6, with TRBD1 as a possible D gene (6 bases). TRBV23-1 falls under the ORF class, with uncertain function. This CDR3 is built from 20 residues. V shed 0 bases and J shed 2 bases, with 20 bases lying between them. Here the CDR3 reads CASSQSKLGQKVPGANVLTF. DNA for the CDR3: TGCGCCAGCAGTCAATCGAAGCTCGGACAGAAGGTACCTGGGGCCAACGTCCTGACTTTC.

The CDR3 nucleotides read TGTGCCAGCAGCGTAGGCGTCTCTGGAAACACCATATATTTT. Residues: CASSVGVSGNTIYF. The chain uses TRBV9 and TRBJ1-3; D is uncertain. CDR1 is SGDLS, CDR2 YYNGEE, per germline. This CDR3 has 14 residues. The V gene lost 0 bases and the J gene lost 0 bases, with 4 bases spanning the gap.

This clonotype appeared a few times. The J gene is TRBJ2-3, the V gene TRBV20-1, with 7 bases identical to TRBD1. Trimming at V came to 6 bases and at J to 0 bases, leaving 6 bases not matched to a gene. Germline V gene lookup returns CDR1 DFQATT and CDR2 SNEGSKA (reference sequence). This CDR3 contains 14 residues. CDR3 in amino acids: CSARTGPSTDTQYF. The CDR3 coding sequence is TGCAGTGCGAGGACAGGACCTAGCACAGATACGCAGTATTTT.

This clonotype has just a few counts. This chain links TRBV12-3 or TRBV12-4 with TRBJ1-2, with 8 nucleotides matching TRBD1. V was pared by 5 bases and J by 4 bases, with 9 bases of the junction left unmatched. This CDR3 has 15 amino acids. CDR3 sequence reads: CASSPSTGATYGYTF. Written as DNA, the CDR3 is TGTGCCAGCAGTCCATCGACAGGGGCCACCTATGGCTACACCTTC.

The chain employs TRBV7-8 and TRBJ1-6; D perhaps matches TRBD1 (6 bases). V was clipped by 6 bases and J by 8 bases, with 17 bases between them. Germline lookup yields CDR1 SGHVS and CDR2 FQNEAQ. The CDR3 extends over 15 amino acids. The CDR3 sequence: CASSTTGTMDSPLHF. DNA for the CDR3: TGTGCCAGCAGTACAACAGGGACCATGGATTCACCCCTCCACTTT. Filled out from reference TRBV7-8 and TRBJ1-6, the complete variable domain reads GAGVSQSPRYKVAKRGQDVALRCDPISGHVSLFWYQQALGQGPEFLTYFQNEAQLDKSGLPSDRFFAERPEGSVSTLKIQRTQQEDSAVYLCASSTTGTMDSPLHFGNGTRLTVT.

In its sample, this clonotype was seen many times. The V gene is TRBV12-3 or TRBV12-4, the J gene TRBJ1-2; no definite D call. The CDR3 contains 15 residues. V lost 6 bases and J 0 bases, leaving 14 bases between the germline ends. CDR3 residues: CASSPVVGPNYGYTF. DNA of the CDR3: TGTGCCAGCAGCCCCGTCGTAGGACCTAACTATGGCTACACCTTC.

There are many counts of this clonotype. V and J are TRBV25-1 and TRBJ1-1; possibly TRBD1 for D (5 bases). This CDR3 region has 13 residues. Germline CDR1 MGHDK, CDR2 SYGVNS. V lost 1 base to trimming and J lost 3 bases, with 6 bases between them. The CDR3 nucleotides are TGTGCCAGCAGTGAATGGGGCTACACTGAAGCTTTCTTT. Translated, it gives CASSEWGYTEAFF.

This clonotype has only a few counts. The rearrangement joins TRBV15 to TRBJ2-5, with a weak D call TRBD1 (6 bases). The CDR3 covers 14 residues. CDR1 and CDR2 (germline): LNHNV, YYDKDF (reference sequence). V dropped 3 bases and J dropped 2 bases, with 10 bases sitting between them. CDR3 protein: CATSRTGKQETQYF. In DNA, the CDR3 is TGTGCCACCAGCAGGACAGGCAAGCAAGAGACCCAGTACTTC. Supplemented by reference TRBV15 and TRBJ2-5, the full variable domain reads DAMVIQNPRYQVTQFGKPVTLSCSQTLNHNVMYWYQQKSSQAPKLLFHYYDKDFNNEADTPDNFQSRRPNTSFCFLDIRSPGLGDTAMYLCATSRTGKQETQYFGPGTRLLVL.

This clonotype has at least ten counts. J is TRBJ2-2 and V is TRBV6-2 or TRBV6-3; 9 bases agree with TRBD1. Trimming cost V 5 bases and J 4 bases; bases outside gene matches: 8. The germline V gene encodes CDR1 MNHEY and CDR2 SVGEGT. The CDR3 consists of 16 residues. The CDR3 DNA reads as TGTGCCAGCAGTCCTCCGGGACAGGGTATCACCGGGGAGCTGTTTTTT. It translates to CASSPPGQGITGELFF.

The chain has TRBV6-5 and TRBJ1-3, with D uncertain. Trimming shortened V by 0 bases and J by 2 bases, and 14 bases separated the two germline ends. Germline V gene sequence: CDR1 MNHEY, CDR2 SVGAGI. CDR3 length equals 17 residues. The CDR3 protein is CASSYSTAPGPGNTIYF. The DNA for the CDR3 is TGTGCCAGCAGTTACTCAACAGCCCCGGGTCCTGGAAACACCATATATTTT.

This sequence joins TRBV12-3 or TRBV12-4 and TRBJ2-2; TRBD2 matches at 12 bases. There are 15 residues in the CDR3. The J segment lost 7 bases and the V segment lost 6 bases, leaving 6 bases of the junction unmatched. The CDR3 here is CASSPSGRASGELFF. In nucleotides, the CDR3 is TGTGCCAGCAGCCCTAGCGGGAGGGCCAGCGGGGAGCTGTTTTTT.

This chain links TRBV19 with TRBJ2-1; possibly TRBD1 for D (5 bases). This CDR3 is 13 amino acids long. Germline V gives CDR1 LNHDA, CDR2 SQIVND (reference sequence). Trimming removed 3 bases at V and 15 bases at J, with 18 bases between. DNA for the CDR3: TGTGCCAGTAGTATGGGCAGGGAAGGGTGGCGGTTCTTC. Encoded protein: CASSMGREGWRFF.

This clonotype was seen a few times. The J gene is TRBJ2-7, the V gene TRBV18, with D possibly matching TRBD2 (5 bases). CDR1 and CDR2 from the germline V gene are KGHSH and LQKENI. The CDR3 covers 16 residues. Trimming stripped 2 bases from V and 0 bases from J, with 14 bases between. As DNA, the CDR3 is TGTGCCAGCTCACCAAGCGGACTGGGCAGCTCCTACGAGCAGTACTTC. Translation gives CASSPSGLGSSYEQYF.

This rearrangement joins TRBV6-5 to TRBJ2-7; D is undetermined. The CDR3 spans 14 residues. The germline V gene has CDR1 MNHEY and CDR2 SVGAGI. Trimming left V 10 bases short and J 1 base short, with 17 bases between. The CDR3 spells CATQLMWDSYEQYF. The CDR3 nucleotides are TGTGCCACTCAGTTAATGTGGGATTCCTACGAGCAGTACTTC.

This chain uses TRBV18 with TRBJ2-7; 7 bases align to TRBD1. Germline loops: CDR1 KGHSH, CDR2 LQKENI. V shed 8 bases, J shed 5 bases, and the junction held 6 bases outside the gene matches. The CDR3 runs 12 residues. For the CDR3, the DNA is TGTGCCAGCCACAGGCAGGGGGACGAGCAGTACTTC. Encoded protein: CASHRQGDEQYF. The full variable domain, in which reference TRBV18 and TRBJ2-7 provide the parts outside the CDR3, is NAGVMQNPRHLVRRRGQEARLRCSPMKGHSHVYWYRQLPEEGLKFMVYLQKENIIDESGMPKERFSAEFPKEGPSILRIQQVVRGDSAAYFCASHRQGDEQYFGPGTRLTVT.

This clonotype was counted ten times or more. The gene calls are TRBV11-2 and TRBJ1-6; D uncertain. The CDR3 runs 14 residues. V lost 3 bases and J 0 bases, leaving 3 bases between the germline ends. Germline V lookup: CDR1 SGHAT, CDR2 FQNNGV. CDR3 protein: CASSLSSYNSPLHF. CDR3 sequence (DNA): TGTGCCAGCAGCTTGAGCTCCTATAATTCACCCCTCCACTTT.

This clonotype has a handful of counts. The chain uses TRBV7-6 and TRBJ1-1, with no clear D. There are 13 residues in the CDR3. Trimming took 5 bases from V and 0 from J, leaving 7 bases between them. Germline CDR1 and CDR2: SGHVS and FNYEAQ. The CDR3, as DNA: TGTGCCAGCAGCCCATCCATGAACACTGAAGCTTTCTTT. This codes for CASSPSMNTEAFF.

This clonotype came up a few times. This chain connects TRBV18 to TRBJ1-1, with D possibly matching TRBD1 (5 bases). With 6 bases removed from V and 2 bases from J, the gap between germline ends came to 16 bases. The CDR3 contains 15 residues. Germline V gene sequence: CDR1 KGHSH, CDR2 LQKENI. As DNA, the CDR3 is TGTGCCAGCTCCCCCCCCAAAGGGGTCAACACTGAAGCTTTCTTT. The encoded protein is CASSPPKGVNTEAFF. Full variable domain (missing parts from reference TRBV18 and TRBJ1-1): NAGVMQNPRHLVRRRGQEARLRCSPMKGHSHVYWYRQLPEEGLKFMVYLQKENIIDESGMPKERFSAEFPKEGPSILRIQQVVRGDSAAYFCASSPPKGVNTEAFFGQGTRLTVV.

The CDR3 reads CASSLQSLSSYNEQFF. In nucleotides, the CDR3 is TGCGCCAGCAGTCTACAGAGTCTGAGCTCCTACAATGAGCAGTTCTTC. The genes are TRBV4-3 and TRBJ2-1, with D unclear. V was shortened by 6 bases and J by 0 bases, with 15 bases between the two germline ends. CDR3 size: 16 residues. CDR1 is LGHNA, CDR2 YSLEER, per germline.

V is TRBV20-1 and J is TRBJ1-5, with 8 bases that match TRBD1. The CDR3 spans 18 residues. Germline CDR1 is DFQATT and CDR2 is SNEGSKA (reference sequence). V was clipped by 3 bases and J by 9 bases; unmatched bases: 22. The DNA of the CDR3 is TGCAGTGCTAGGCCTGGGACAGGCGGTCTTCTAGGCAAATCGCCCCAGCATTTT. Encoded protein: CSARPGTGGLLGKSPQHF.

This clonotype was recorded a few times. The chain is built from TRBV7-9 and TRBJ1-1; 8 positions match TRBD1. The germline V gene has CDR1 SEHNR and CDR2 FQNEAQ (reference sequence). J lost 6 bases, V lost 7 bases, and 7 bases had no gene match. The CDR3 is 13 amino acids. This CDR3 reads CASNIQGAAEAFF. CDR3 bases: TGTGCCAGCAATATCCAGGGGGCGGCTGAAGCTTTCTTT.

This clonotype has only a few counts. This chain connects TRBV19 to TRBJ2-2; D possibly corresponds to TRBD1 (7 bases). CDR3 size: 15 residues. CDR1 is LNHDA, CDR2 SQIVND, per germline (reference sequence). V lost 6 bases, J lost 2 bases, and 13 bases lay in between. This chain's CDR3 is CASSRGTVNTGELFF. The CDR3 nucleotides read TGTGCCAGTAGCCGCGGGACAGTAAACACCGGGGAGCTGTTTTTT.